This T cell receptor (delta chain) stems from a study of gamma-delta chains in newborns, infants, children. On the study more broadly: Microbial exposure reportedly drives polyclonal innate γδ T cell expansion after birth.

This clone has just a few counts. This CDR3 spans 24 amino acids. The V gene's germline CDR1 is TSWWSYY and CDR2 QGS. The junction had 26 bases not matched to a gene; V was cut back by 1 base and J by 0 bases. TCRdb re-processed the reads via CATT. The sample lists 4,000 to 5,000 delta-chain clones, 38% occurring once. This receptor was taken from a child who received the measles vaccine. The chain combines TRDV1 with TRDJ1; the match to TRDD3 covers 10 bases. Sequencing was carried out using blood. This CDR3 reads CALGEPILPLLWMGDTPYTDKLIF. The CDR3 nucleotides read TGTGCTCTTGGGGAACCCATCCTACCCCTCCTCTGGATGGGGGATACCCCGTACACCGATAAACTCATCTTT.